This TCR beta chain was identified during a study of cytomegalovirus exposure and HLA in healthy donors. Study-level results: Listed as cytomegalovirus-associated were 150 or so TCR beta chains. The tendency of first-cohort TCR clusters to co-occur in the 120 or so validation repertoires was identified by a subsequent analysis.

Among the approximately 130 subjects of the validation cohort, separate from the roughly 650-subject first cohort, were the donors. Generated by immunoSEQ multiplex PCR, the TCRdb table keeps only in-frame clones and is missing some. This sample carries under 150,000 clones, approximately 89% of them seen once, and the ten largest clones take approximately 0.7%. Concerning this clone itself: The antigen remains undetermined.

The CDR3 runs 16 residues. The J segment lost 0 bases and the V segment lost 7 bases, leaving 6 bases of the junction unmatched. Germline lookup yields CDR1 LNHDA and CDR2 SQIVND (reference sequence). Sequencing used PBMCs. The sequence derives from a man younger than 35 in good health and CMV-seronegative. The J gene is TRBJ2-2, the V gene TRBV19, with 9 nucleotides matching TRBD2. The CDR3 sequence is CASKRRLAANTGELFF. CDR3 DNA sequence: TGTGCCAGTAAACGAAGACTAGCGGCGAACACCGGGGAGCTGTTTTTT. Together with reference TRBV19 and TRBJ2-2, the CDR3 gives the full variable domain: DGGITQSPKYLFRKEGQNVTLSCEQNLNHDAMYWYRQDPGQGLRLIYYSQIVNDFQKGDIAEGYSVSREKKESFPLTVTSAQKNPTAFYLCASKRRLAANTGELFFGEGSRLTVL.